One sample yielded the 4 T cell receptor beta chains listed below, sequenced in a study of T cells in tuberculosis. The table came from immunoSEQ multiplex PCR; TCRdb's copy has only in-frame clones and leaves some out. The sample lists roughly 59,000 clones; around 81% were seen once. Thawed, overnight-rested PBMC were stained with GMM-loaded CD1B tetramer, viability dye and anti-CD3, then sorted. The lipid loaded on the CD1B tetramers was C32 glucose monomycolate from Rhodococcus equi. The sample was CD1b-GMM tetramer-negative cells sorted from PBMCs. The receptors shown here come from an adult woman with latent tuberculosis.

This chain links TRBV28 with TRBJ2-3; D not resolved. Germline V lookup: CDR1 MDHEN, CDR2 SYDVKM. V lost 7 bases and J lost 2, with 16 bases in between. The CDR3 has 15 amino acids. DNA of the CDR3: TGTGCCAGCAAAGTAGCAGAAGTAAACACAGATACGCAGTATTTT. Translated, it gives CASKVAEVNTDTQYF.

This rearrangement joins TRBV28 to TRBJ2-3, with unresolved D. The CDR3 is 14 amino acids. Germline V gene data show CDR1 as MDHEN and CDR2 as SYDVKM. Trimming removed 7 bases at V and 0 bases at J, with 11 bases between. For the CDR3, the DNA is TGTGCCAGCAATCCTACCTCTAGCACAGATACGCAGTATTTT. Protein product: CASNPTSSTDTQYF.

This rearrangement joins TRBV6-5 to TRBJ2-7; 11 bases are a match to TRBD2. Germline values: CDR1 MNHEY, CDR2 SVGAGI. The CDR3 runs 15 residues. Trimming cost V 7 bases and J 5 bases; bases outside gene matches: 10. The CDR3 loop reads CASTPPGTSGNEQYF. The CDR3 DNA follows: TGTGCCAGCACTCCACCGGGGACTAGCGGCAACGAGCAGTACTTC.

V is TRBV18 and J is TRBJ1-2; possibly TRBD1 for D (5 bases). The CDR3 is 12 residues long. The V gene's germline CDR1 is KGHSH and CDR2 LQKENI. Trimming stripped 6 bases from V and 4 bases from J, with 9 bases between. CDR3 DNA: TGTGCCAGCTCCCTCGGGGGCTATGGCTACACCTTC. The encoded protein is CASSLGGYGYTF. Full variable domain (rest looked up from reference TRBV18 and TRBJ1-2): NAGVMQNPRHLVRRRGQEARLRCSPMKGHSHVYWYRQLPEEGLKFMVYLQKENIIDESGMPKERFSAEFPKEGPSILRIQQVVRGDSAAYFCASSLGGYGYTFGSGTRLTVV.